The clone carrying this TCR beta chain was detected many times. This specimen belongs to a study of read filtering for tumor transcriptome and immune sequencing. The CDR3 is 15 amino acids. The ends were cut back, 3 bases at V and 1 base at J, with 10 bases in the middle. The germline V gene has CDR1 SEHNR and CDR2 FQNEAQ (reference sequence). The library was built from about 0.4 ug RNA with molecular barcoded adaptors for alpha/delta and beta/gamma chains. Via MiXCR, TCRdb re-called the reads, giving one row per CDR3 protein. The table lists about 86,000 distinct CDR3 sequences, around 12% of them singletons, with 15% in the top ten.

The receptor was derived from a donor at least 40 years old with multiple myeloma. J is TRBJ2-1 and V is TRBV7-9, with a tentative D call TRBD2 (6 bases). Sequenced sample: a population of CD138-negative cells sorted from bone marrow. CDR3 loop: CASSFTGASYNEQFF. Here the CDR3 DNA reads TGTGCCAGCAGCTTCACGGGAGCGTCCTACAATGAGCAGTTCTTC.